Shown below are 14 T cell receptor beta chains from a single sample sequenced in a study of T cells in Graves' hyperthyroidism and ophthalmopathy. The CDR3 regions of TCR beta were amplified from RNA transcripts. First-round RT-PCR of the TCR CDR3 relied on the HTBI primer set. TCRdb used MiXCR to reprocess the multiplex PCR reads, holding one entry per CDR3 protein. This sample has about 290,000 distinct CDR3 sequences; roughly 13% occur once, and the top ten carry 7.9%. The source material was blood. The origin of the receptors is a middle-aged woman with Graves' hyperthyroidism.

At least ten counts were recorded for this clonotype. The chain couples TRBV6-1 to TRBJ2-1; D is tentatively TRBD1 or TRBD2 (5 bases each). The CDR3 spans 15 residues. The germline V gene encodes CDR1 MNHNS and CDR2 SASEGT. V gave up 2 bases and J gave up 8 bases, with 16 bases separating them. CDR3: CASSERGRTNDEQFF. The CDR3, as DNA: TGTGCCAGCAGTGAAAGGGGACGGACAAACGATGAGCAGTTCTTC.

This clonotype was counted at least ten times. J is TRBJ2-5 and V is TRBV7-9; TRBD1 agrees at 10 bases. With 5 bases clipped from V and 1 base from J, the junction kept 7 bases outside the gene matches. Per the germline V gene, CDR1 is SEHNR and CDR2 is FQNEAQ (reference sequence). This CDR3 contains 16 residues. The CDR3 nucleotides read TGTGCCAGCAGCCAATCCGGGACAGGGGCCCAAGAGACCCAGTACTTC. Amino acid sequence: CASSQSGTGAQETQYF.

There are many counts of this clonotype. The chain joins TRBV28 to TRBJ2-3; D unresolved. V dropped 3 bases and J dropped 2 bases, with 6 bases sitting between them. This CDR3 has 13 residues. Per germline, CDR1 MDHEN and CDR2 SYDVKM. The CDR3 here is CASSLQFTDTQYF. CDR3 DNA sequence: TGTGCCAGCAGTTTGCAGTTCACAGATACGCAGTATTTT.

This clonotype was seen repeatedly, ten times or more. This chain joins TRBV11-2 and TRBJ2-1, with D perhaps assigned TRBD1 or TRBD2 (7 bases each). Per germline, CDR1 SGHAT and CDR2 FQNNGV. This CDR3 has 17 residues. V shed 1 base and J shed 2 bases, with 15 bases lying between them. The CDR3: CASSLVSRGGPYNEQFF. The CDR3 DNA is TGTGCCAGCAGCTTAGTCTCCAGGGGGGGCCCCTACAATGAGCAGTTCTTC.

This clonotype occurred many times. The rearrangement joins TRBV6-2 or TRBV6-3 to TRBJ2-5; D might be TRBD2 (6 bases). Germline V lookup: CDR1 MNHEY, CDR2 SVGEGT. V shed 5 bases and J shed 4 bases, with 8 bases lying between them. This CDR3 is 12 amino acids long. The CDR3 spells CASSAGPETQYF. CDR3 nucleotide sequence: TGTGCCAGCAGTGCGGGACCAGAGACCCAGTACTTC.

This clonotype has ten or more counts. The chain is built from TRBV10-3 and TRBJ2-5; TRBD2 matches at 11 bases. The CDR3 runs 17 residues. CDR1 is ENHRY and CDR2 is SYGVKD in the germline V gene. J was trimmed by 1 base and V by 8 bases; bases with no gene match: 12. In nucleotides, the CDR3 is TGTGCCATCGGGACAGGGAATCTAGCGGGAGGCCAAGAGACCCAGTACTTC. Its translation: CAIGTGNLAGGQETQYF.

This clonotype was found many times. CDR3 DNA: TGCAGTGCCAAGACAGGGAGTTACTATGGCTACACCTTC. Its protein is CSAKTGSYYGYTF. The chain has TRBV20-1 and TRBJ1-2; 7 bases line up with TRBD1. Germline lookup yields CDR1 DFQATT and CDR2 SNEGSKA (reference sequence). The CDR3 extends over 13 amino acids. V trimming: 6 bases; J trimming: 3 bases; junction bases outside the gene matches: 7.

Many counts were recorded for this clonotype. The chain is built from TRBV7-8 and TRBJ2-1, with TRBD2 as a possible D gene (6 bases). The CDR3 is 15 residues long. Trimming pared 5 bases from V and 4 bases from J, leaving 15 bases between. Germline CDR1 and CDR2: SGHVS and FQNEAQ. CDR3 in amino acids: CASSQRAGQYNEQFF. The CDR3 DNA sequence: TGTGCCAGCAGCCAGCGGGCGGGGCAATACAATGAGCAGTTCTTC.

This clonotype was observed many times. CDR3 sequence: CASSGTKKQFF. The CDR3, as DNA: TGTGCCAGCAGTGGGACTAAAAAGCAGTTCTTC. J is TRBJ2-1 and V is TRBV2; D perhaps matches TRBD2 (6 bases). V was trimmed by 4 bases and J by 11 bases, leaving 9 bases between them. The CDR3 length is 11 residues. Germline CDR1 SNHLY, CDR2 FYNNEI. Filled out from reference TRBV2 and TRBJ2-1, the complete variable domain reads EPEVTQTPSHQVTQMGQEVILRCVPISNHLYFYWYRQILGQKVEFLVSFYNNEISEKSEIFDDQFSVERPDGSNFTLKIRSTKLEDSAMYFCASSGTKKQFFGPGTRLTVL.

A few counts support this clonotype. This sequence joins TRBV7-9 and TRBJ1-2, with D unclear. Germline values: CDR1 SEHNR, CDR2 FQNEAQ (reference sequence). The CDR3 runs to 16 residues. The ends were cut back, 0 bases at V and 4 bases at J, with 15 bases in the middle. DNA for the CDR3: TGTGCCAGCAGCTTAGCGACCGACAACTTTGCCTATGGCTACACCTTC. Translation gives CASSLATDNFAYGYTF.

This clonotype was seen at least ten times. This chain connects TRBV2 to TRBJ2-7, with 8 bases matching TRBD1. The CDR3 sequence is 15 residues long. J lost 6 bases, V lost 0 bases, and 7 bases had no gene match. The V gene's germline CDR1 is SNHLY and CDR2 FYNNEI. CDR3 bases: TGTGCCAGCAGTGAAGCTCCCGGGACAGGACTCGAGCAGTACTTC. Protein: CASSEAPGTGLEQYF. Variable domain in full (rest from reference TRBV2 and TRBJ2-7): EPEVTQTPSHQVTQMGQEVILRCVPISNHLYFYWYRQILGQKVEFLVSFYNNEISEKSEIFDDQFSVERPDGSNFTLKIRSTKLEDSAMYFCASSEAPGTGLEQYFGPGTRLTVT.

A word on this clonotype: One base away lies a much larger clone, so this may be a sequencing read error. This likely comes from a read error, as the CDR3 has no conserved phenylalanine or tryptophan at its end. The rearrangement links TRBV28 to TRBJ1-2, with D perhaps matching TRBD1 (6 bases). CDR3 length: 14 amino acids. V was pared by 2 bases and J by 1 base, with 8 bases between. CDR1 and CDR2 from the germline V gene are MDHEN and SYDVKM. The CDR3: CASSLPGDNYGYTL. The CDR3 bases are TGTGCCAGCAGTTTACCAGGGGATAACTATGGCTACACCCTC.

In this sample, this clonotype turned up many times. V is TRBV10-2 and J is TRBJ1-6; D remains unclear. This CDR3 is 14 amino acids long. V was clipped by 2 bases and J by 10 bases, with 12 bases between them. Looked up from germline, CDR1 is WSHSY and CDR2 is SAAADI. CDR3 amino acids: CASSERRGGSPLHF. CDR3 bases: TGCGCCAGCAGTGAGAGGAGAGGAGGCTCACCCCTCCACTTT.

V usage is TRBV6-1 and J usage is TRBJ2-1, with D possibly matching TRBD1 (5 bases). Germline CDR1 reads MNHNS; CDR2 reads SASEGT. CDR3 size: 16 residues. Trimming cost V 5 bases and J 2 bases, with 16 bases left between them. The CDR3 DNA reads TGTGCCAGCAGTATCTCACAGGTCCGAACCTACAATGAGCAGTTCTTC. Its protein product is CASSISQVRTYNEQFF.